This record looks at one T cell receptor (beta chain) sequence and its context. Its antigen is still unknown. Cultured CD4+ T cells had their DNA profiled by the Oncomine TCR Beta short-read assay. TCRdb independently ran MiXCR on the PCR reads; one entry per CDR3 protein. The sample has 7,000 to 8,500 distinct CDR3 sequences; 35% are singletons. This sample was included in a study of vaccination and CD4 T cells after COVID-19. Whole-study context: Cells received overlapping spike peptides from SARS-CoV-2, HCoV-NL63, HCoV-OC43 and HCoV-229E as stimulation.

Treatment in this sample: roughly 11-day PBMC culture with coronavirus spike peptide pools or control peptides (ViraFEST assay). It was before the COVID-19 pandemic (2011-2018) that the unexposed donor's CD4+ T cells were collected. First, ViraFEST expanded antigen-specific T cells with peptide pools, and next it sequenced the TCRs. Cells received half-medium changes with fresh IL-2 medium on days 3 and 7. The ends were cut back, 4 bases at V and 5 bases at J, with 15 bases in the middle. The CDR3 contains 14 residues. This TCR was recovered from a human donor in good health. The chain has TRBV12-3 or TRBV12-4 and TRBJ2-7; possible D gene TRBD1, 6 bases. Sequenced: CD4+ T cells from blood, cultured in vitro. For the CDR3, the DNA is TGTGCCAGCAGTTCACTACAGGGTTTTAACGAGCAGTACTTC. The encoded protein is CASSSLQGFNEQYF.